The 17 T cell receptor beta chains in this list originate from one sample, sequenced in a study of blood T cells in healthy people across ages. Together with a sample-barcoded 5' primer, a J-beta primer mix was included in a second PCR lasting roughly 6 to 12 cycles. TCRdb passed the 5' RACE reads through MiXCR, listing each CDR3 protein once. This table holds 1.4 million or so distinct CDR3 sequences, roughly two fifths found once. Sequencing used blood. These receptors were obtained from a woman between 18 and 30 years old in good health.

In its sample, this clonotype was seen a few times. J is TRBJ2-1 and V is TRBV29-1, with D maybe TRBD2 (5 bases). V dropped 7 bases and J dropped 7 bases, with 20 bases sitting between them. CDR1 is SQVTM and CDR2 is ANQGSEA in the germline V gene. This CDR3 comprises 14 residues. The CDR3 sequence: CSAVPDIAPNEQFF. CDR3 bases: TGCAGCGCCGTGCCTGATATAGCGCCGAATGAGCAGTTCTTC.

This clonotype has only a few counts. This chain links TRBV2 with TRBJ2-7; D remains unclear. The J call may be wrong; the DNA end is better matched by TRBJ2-5. The CDR3 is 13 residues long. The germline V gene encodes CDR1 SNHLY and CDR2 FYNNEI. The CDR3 loop reads CASSEAPRETQYF. The CDR3, as DNA: TGTGCCAGCAGTGAAGCCCCTCGGGAGACCCAGTACTTC.

Concerning this clonotype: An end of the junction differs from the germline gene, which may be a read error. The chain employs TRBV6-1 and TRBJ1-4, with TRBD1 identical over 7 bases. The CDR3 sequence is 16 residues long. Germline V gives CDR1 MNHNS, CDR2 SASEGT. The CDR3 protein is CASSLTGAATKEKLFF. The DNA for the CDR3 is TGTGCCAGCAGTTTAACAGGGGCCGCAACTAAAGAAAAACTGTTTTTT.

This chain joins TRBV20-1 and TRBJ2-1; 7 nucleotides match TRBD2. CDR3 length: 13 amino acids. V shed 7 bases, J shed 3 bases, and the junction held 6 bases outside the gene matches. Per the germline V gene, CDR1 is DFQATT and CDR2 is SNEGSKA (reference sequence). CDR3 DNA sequence: TGCAGTGATGACGCGGGAGTCTACAATGAGCAGTTCTTC. Translating it yields CSDDAGVYNEQFF.

The sample holds a few counts of this clonotype. The rearrangement links TRBV12-3 or TRBV12-4 to TRBJ1-4, with 8 bases aligning to TRBD1. V dropped 3 bases and J dropped 8; count of bases not matched to a gene: 5. CDR3 length: 14 amino acids. The CDR3 DNA is TGTGCCAGCAGTTTGGGACAGGAGGGGGAAAAACTGTTTTTT. Its protein is CASSLGQEGEKLFF.

This clonotype has just a few counts. This chain uses TRBV20-1 with TRBJ2-3, with D tentatively TRBD1 (6 bases). The CDR3 spans 13 residues. V lost 6 bases to trimming and J lost 1 base, with 11 bases between them. CDR1 and CDR2 from the germline V gene are DFQATT and SNEGSKA (reference sequence). CDR3 sequence reads: CSARTEGTDTQYF. CDR3 coding DNA: TGCAGTGCCAGGACAGAAGGCACAGATACGCAGTATTTT.

This chain connects TRBV6-1 to TRBJ1-6; D may be TRBD1 (5 bases). V was clipped by 10 bases and J by 7 bases, with 14 bases between them. The germline V gene encodes CDR1 MNHNS and CDR2 SASEGT. The CDR3 loop spans 13 amino acids. The CDR3: CATKRQTNSPLHF. The CDR3 coding sequence is TGTGCCACAAAACGACAGACGAATTCACCCCTCCACTTT.

V gene TRBV6-6 combines with J gene TRBJ1-2; D is unresolved. V lost 5 bases, J lost 0 bases, and 13 bases lay in between. Germline CDR1 MNHNY, CDR2 SVGAGI (reference sequence). The CDR3 sequence is 15 residues long. CDR3 DNA sequence: TGTGCCAGCAGTCCCCTATGGGGTTCTAACTATGGCTACACCTTC. This codes for CASSPLWGSNYGYTF.

J is TRBJ2-1 and V is TRBV6-6; the match to TRBD2 covers 7 bases. The V and J ends lost 1 base and 8 bases, in that order; junction bases with no gene match: 2. This CDR3 is built from 13 residues. The germline CDR1 and CDR2 sequences are MNHNY and SVGAGI (reference sequence). CDR3 amino acids: CASSYWDYDEQFF. In DNA form, the CDR3 reads TGTGCCAGCAGTTACTGGGACTATGATGAGCAGTTCTTC.

A few counts support this clonotype. The J gene is TRBJ2-1, the V gene TRBV5-1; TRBD2 agrees at 12 bases. The V gene end was trimmed by 4 bases and the J gene end by 5 bases; junction bases not matched to a gene: 13. CDR3 length: 18 amino acids. CDR1 is SGHRS and CDR2 is YFSETQ in the germline V gene. CDR3 in DNA: TGCGCCAGCAGCCGCGGCGGACTAGCGGGGACGAACGACAATGAGCAGTTCTTC. Its protein is CASSRGGLAGTNDNEQFF. The full variable domain, its missing parts supplied by reference TRBV5-1 and TRBJ2-1, is KAGVTQTPRYLIKTRGQQVTLSCSPISGHRSVSWYQQTPGQGLQFLFEYFSETQRNKGNFPGRFSGRQFSNSRSEMNVSTLELGDSALYLCASSRGGLAGTNDNEQFFGPGTRLTVL.

The chain is built from TRBV6-5 and TRBJ2-7, with a weak D call TRBD1 (5 bases). The CDR3 covers 16 residues. Germline assignment: CDR1 MNHEY and CDR2 SVGAGI. V lost 0 bases and J lost 0, with 12 bases in between. The DNA for the CDR3 is TGTGCCAGCAGTTACTCTCTTCGGACATCCTCCTACGAGCAGTACTTC. Its translation is CASSYSLRTSSYEQYF.

The V and J genes are TRBV12-3 or TRBV12-4 and TRBJ2-7; D is perhaps TRBD1 or TRBD2 (5 bases each). V was cut by 5 bases and J by 4 bases, with 15 bases left in between. This CDR3 region has 14 residues. CDR3 in DNA: TGTGCCAGCAGTACCCGGGGCAGATGGTACGAGCAGTACTTC. It encodes CASSTRGRWYEQYF.

This clonotype was counted only a few times. The V gene is TRBV5-1, the J gene TRBJ1-4; D remains unclear. Deletions cut 0 bases from V and 3 bases from J, with 12 bases between. Germline V gives CDR1 SGHRS, CDR2 YFSETQ. The CDR3 runs to 16 residues. The CDR3 sequence is CASSLGVRGPNEKLFF. Written as DNA, the CDR3 is TGCGCCAGCAGCTTGGGGGTTCGAGGGCCTAATGAAAAACTGTTTTTT.

This rearrangement joins TRBV18 to TRBJ2-6; tentatively, D is TRBD1 (6 bases). The CDR3 contains 16 residues. V dropped 6 bases and J dropped 0 bases, with 12 bases sitting between them. Germline CDR1 KGHSH, CDR2 LQKENI. DNA for the CDR3: TGTGCCAGCTCTTCGACAGGCAGCTCTGGGGCCAACGTCCTGACTTTC. Protein sequence: CASSSTGSSGANVLTF. Filled out from reference TRBV18 and TRBJ2-6, the complete variable domain reads NAGVMQNPRHLVRRRGQEARLRCSPMKGHSHVYWYRQLPEEGLKFMVYLQKENIIDESGMPKERFSAEFPKEGPSILRIQQVVRGDSAAYFCASSSTGSSGANVLTFGAGSRLTVL.

The genes are TRBV20-1 and TRBJ2-5; no definite D call. The DNA matches TRBJ2-7 better at its end, which makes the J call doubtful. CDR1 DFQATT and CDR2 SNEGSKA come from the germline V gene (reference sequence). CDR3 length: 12 residues. As DNA, the CDR3 is TGCAGTGCTAGAATGGATCCCTACGAGCAGTACTTC. It encodes CSARMDPYEQYF.

Points on this clonotype: Sequence at one end of the junction differs from germline and may be a read error. The chain recombines TRBV7-2 with TRBJ1-4, with TRBD1 identical over 7 bases. The V gene's germline CDR1 is SGHTA and CDR2 FQGNSA. The CDR3 length is 15 residues. In DNA, the CDR3 is TGTGCCGGCAGCACCCGACAGGGAGGTGTGGGAAAACTGTTTTTT. Residues: CAGSTRQGGVGKLFF.

The chain uses TRBV6-1 and TRBJ2-2; 7 positions agree with TRBD2. CDR3 length: 15 amino acids. J was trimmed by 4 bases and V by 7 bases; bases with no gene match: 9. Germline values: CDR1 MNHNS, CDR2 SASEGT. CDR3: CASMRLGGTTGELFF. The CDR3 DNA reads TGTGCCAGCATGCGGTTGGGGGGGACCACCGGGGAGCTGTTTTTT.